This T cell receptor (beta chain) was retrieved from a study of blood T cell repertoires in COVID-19. The wider study: T cells, B-cell-depleted T cells, or PBMCs provided the cDNA or gDNA that served as material.

Per the authors' pipeline: Reference gene primer amplification yielded estimated nucleated cell counts. Some clones are missing from TCRdb's copy, which holds only in-frame ones; the method was immunoSEQ multiplex PCR. V and J calls and clone size are as listed in that table; D and trimming were resolved from the DNA. The data show 210,000 or so clones, with over 75% seen just once and 7.4% held by the top ten. This CDR3 has 16 residues. Germline V CDR1 and CDR2: MNHEY, SVGAGI. The junction had 7 bases not matched to a gene; V was cut back by 3 bases and J by 5 bases. Recruitment covered roughly 24 US areas and drew participants whose ages spanned about 18 to 95 years.

The chain is built from TRBV6-5 and TRBJ2-3; TRBD2 aligns across 11 bases. The clonotype originates from a woman aged 40 to 50 with acute COVID-19. The source material was PBMCs or T cells enriched from blood (not recorded which). CDR3 loop: CASSYLSGGAEDTQYF. The CDR3 region has the DNA TGTGCCAGCAGTTATCTTAGCGGGGGGGCCGAAGATACGCAGTATTTT.